Described below is a single T cell receptor (beta chain) sequence and its context. These data are taken from a study of T cell clones after liver transplantation. Study-wide context: Blood was drawn pre-transplant, before withdrawal, and after full or failed withdrawal.

Only in-frame clones appear in the TCRdb table, and some are missing; sequencing was by immunoSEQ multiplex PCR. Here the sample spans roughly 97,000 clones, approximately 85% being singletons. Germline CDR1 LGHNA, CDR2 YNFKEQ. The V and J ends lost 1 base and 5 bases respectively, with 9 bases between them. The CDR3 covers 15 residues. The chain is built from TRBV4-2 and TRBJ1-6, with a weak D call TRBD1 (5 bases). This sequence originates from a human donor who received a liver transplant. This specimen was CD4+ T cells from blood, taken before liver transplant. The CDR3 DNA follows: TGTGCCAGCAGCCAAGGTTCAGGGAATAATTCACCCCTCCACTTT. Amino acid sequence: CASSQGSGNNSPLHF.